The sequence of this T cell receptor beta chain was determined in a study of blood T cell repertoires in COVID-19. Study-wide background: Whether acute or convalescent, the COVID-19 samples came from the United States, Italy and Spain. Sources were T cells, B-cell-depleted T cells, or PBMCs; the material itself was cDNA or gDNA.

V was shortened by 6 bases and J by 4 bases, with 12 bases between the two germline ends. This CDR3 comprises 13 residues. Germline V gene lookup returns CDR1 SEHNR and CDR2 FQNEAQ (reference sequence). The authors' processing: From reference gene primer amplification, estimates of nucleated cell counts were derived. Clones were read by immunoSEQ multiplex PCR, and TCRdb kept only the in-frame ones, dropping some. V and J calls and clone size are those listed in that table; D and trimming were worked out from the DNA. This sample carries more than 50,000 clones, 65% to 90% of them seen once, and the ten largest clones take around 16%.

V usage is TRBV7-9 and J usage is TRBJ1-1, with D unclear. The sequenced sample was peripheral blood. This sequence originates from a human donor in a cohort sampled during active COVID-19. The CDR3 nucleotides are TGTGCCAGCAGTACTCGTTTAGCCACTGAAGCTTTCTTT. This translates into CASSTRLATEAFF.